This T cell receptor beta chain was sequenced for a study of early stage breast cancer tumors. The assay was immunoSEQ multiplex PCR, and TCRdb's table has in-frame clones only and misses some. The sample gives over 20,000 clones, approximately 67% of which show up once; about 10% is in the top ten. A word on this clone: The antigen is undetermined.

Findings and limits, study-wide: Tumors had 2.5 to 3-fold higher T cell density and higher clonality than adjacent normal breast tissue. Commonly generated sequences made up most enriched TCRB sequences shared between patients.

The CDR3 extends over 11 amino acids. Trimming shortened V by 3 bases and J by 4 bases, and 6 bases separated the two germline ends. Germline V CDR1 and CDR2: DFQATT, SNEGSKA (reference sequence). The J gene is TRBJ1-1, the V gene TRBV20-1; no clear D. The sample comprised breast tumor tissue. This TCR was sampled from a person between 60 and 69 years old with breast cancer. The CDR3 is CSARGPTEAFF. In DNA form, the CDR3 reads TGCAGTGCTAGGGGCCCCACTGAAGCTTTCTTT.